This is a list of T cell receptor beta chains from one sample in a study of T-cell reconstitution after alpha-beta-depleted transplantation in children. TCRdb analysed the PCR reads with MiXCR anew, one entry per CDR3 protein. Of 90,000 to 100,000 distinct CDR3 sequences listed, less than 25% are singletons. Sequencing was performed on PBMCs, taken before TCRalphabeta/CD19-depleted stem cell transplant. All receptors derive from a boy aged 2 to 10 with acute lymphoblastic leukemia, due to receive a stem cell transplant. Each CDR3 is given with its conserved first and last residue. The order of the fields is D gene, V gene, clone size, J gene, CDR3 DNA, CDR3 protein. A D gene is named only where the DNA matches it firmly. Clone size is not always given. Where it is, it says once, few, many or a class for expanded clones.

D: .; V: TRBV28; size: .; J: TRBJ2-3; DNA: TGTGCCAGCAGCCCTCCGGACGGTTTAACAGATACGCAGTATTTT; CDR3: CASSPPDGLTDTQYF
D: TRBD2; V: TRBV5-1; size: medium-sized; J: TRBJ2-2; DNA: TGCGCCAGTGGGACTAGCGGAGGCACCGGGGAGCTGTTTTTT; CDR3: CASGTSGGTGELFF
D: TRBD2; V: TRBV4-1; size: .; J: TRBJ2-1; DNA: TGCGCCAGCAGCCAAGATCCGACTAGCTTCGATGAGCAGTTCTTC; CDR3: CASSQDPTSFDEQFF
D: TRBD1; V: TRBV7-8; size: .; J: TRBJ2-1; DNA: TGTGCCAGCAGCTCCGACAGGGGAGGTGAGCAGTTCTTC; CDR3: CASSSDRGGEQFF
D: TRBD2; V: TRBV20-1; size: many; J: TRBJ2-7; DNA: TGCAGTGCCCCCCAGGTGAGCGGGAGAGGCGAGCAGTACTTC; CDR3: CSAPQVSGRGEQYF
D: .; V: TRBV3-1; size: few; J: TRBJ2-7; DNA: TGTGCCAGCAGCGACTACACTAGAAACGAGCAGTACTTC; CDR3: CASSDYTRNEQYF
D: .; V: TRBV28; size: .; J: TRBJ2-6; DNA: TGTGCCCGCCTTTCGGGGGAAACCGTGACCCTAAGCTCTGGGGCCAACGTCCTGACTTTC; CDR3: CARLSGETVTLSSGANVLTF
D: .; V: TRBV9; size: few; J: TRBJ2-6; DNA: TGTGCCAGCAGCCCTCATTTCTCTGGGGCCAACGTCCTGACTTTC; CDR3: CASSPHFSGANVLTF
D: TRBD1; V: TRBV4-1; size: few; J: TRBJ2-2; DNA: TGCGCCAGCAGCCAAGAGGGGACAGTGAACACCGGGGAGCTGTTTTTT; CDR3: CASSQEGTVNTGELFF
D: TRBD1; V: TRBV2; size: .; J: TRBJ1-2; DNA: TGTGCCAGCAGTGAACAGATCGGCCGAAGCACAGGGGGGGACTATGGCTACACCTTC; CDR3: CASSEQIGRSTGGDYGYTF
D: .; V: TRBV25-1; size: few; J: TRBJ2-1; DNA: TGTGCCACCATCGGAAGACTCTGGCCCTACAATGAGCAGTTCTTC; CDR3: CATIGRLWPYNEQFF
D: .; V: TRBV6-2/TRBV6-3; size: .; J: TRBJ1-1; DNA: TGTGCCAGCAGTTACAAGCTGATGAACACTGAAGCTTTCTTT; CDR3: CASSYKLMNTEAFF
D: .; V: TRBV7-2; size: .; J: TRBJ2-7; DNA: TGTGCCAGCAGCCGGAACAGGGTTAGCGAGCAGTACTTC; CDR3: CASSRNRVSEQYF
D: .; V: TRBV28; size: .; J: TRBJ2-1; DNA: TGTGCCAGCAGTAAAAACAGGGACGGGTTCTTC; CDR3: CASSKNRDGFF
D: .; V: TRBV15; size: .; J: TRBJ2-3; DNA: TGTGCCACCAGCAGAGAACAGACATATACGCAGTATTTT; CDR3: CATSREQTYTQYF
D: .; V: TRBV6-2/TRBV6-3; size: many; J: TRBJ2-2; DNA: TGTGCCAGCACTGTACTAGCGAACACCGGGGAGCTGTTTTTT; CDR3: CASTVLANTGELFF
D: TRBD2; V: TRBV12-3/TRBV12-4; size: few; J: TRBJ2-7; DNA: TGTGCCAGCAGTTTAGCGGCTAGCGGTGCCTACGAGCAGTACTTC; CDR3: CASSLAASGAYEQYF
D: TRBD1; V: TRBV5-1; size: .; J: TRBJ2-1; DNA: TGCGCCAGCAGCCAACAGGGGCACTCCTACAATGAGCAGTTCTTC; CDR3: CASSQQGHSYNEQFF
D: .; V: TRBV7-8; size: .; J: TRBJ2-7; DNA: TGTGCCAGCAGCCAAGCTGGCCAGGGGCCGTCGAAGCAGTACTTC; CDR3: CASSQAGQGPSKQYF
D: .; V: TRBV7-3; size: .; J: TRBJ2-5; DNA: TGTGCCAGCAGCTTAACCCCCTGGGAGACCCAGTACTTC; CDR3: CASSLTPWETQYF
D: .; V: TRBV28; size: few; J: TRBJ2-7; DNA: TGTGCCAGCAACCCGACAGACTCCTACGAGCAGTACTTC; CDR3: CASNPTDSYEQYF
D: .; V: TRBV11-2; size: .; J: TRBJ2-3; DNA: TGTGCCAGCACCTATAGGACAATCGCACGAGATACGCAGTATTTT; CDR3: CASTYRTIARDTQYF
D: .; V: TRBV15; size: few; J: TRBJ1-6; DNA: TGTGCCACCAGCAGGACCCAGGGGATACCCCTCCACTTT; CDR3: CATSRTQGIPLHF
D: .; V: TRBV10-3; size: .; J: TRBJ2-3; DNA: TGTGCCATCAGTGAGTCGACAGATAGCACAGATACGCAGTATTTT; CDR3: CAISESTDSTDTQYF
D: .; V: TRBV5-8; size: .; J: TRBJ2-3; DNA: TGTGCCAGCAGACGGCGAGTGAGCACAGATACGCAGTATTTT; CDR3: CASRRRVSTDTQYF
D: .; V: TRBV7-8; size: .; J: TRBJ2-1; DNA: TGTGCCAGCAGCTTAGTACTTCTTAATGAGCAGTTCTTC; CDR3: CASSLVLLNEQFF
D: TRBD1; V: TRBV28; size: few; J: TRBJ2-7; DNA: TGTGCCAGCAGTCTTGGGGGACAGAACTACGAGCAGTACTTC; CDR3: CASSLGGQNYEQYF
D: .; V: TRBV7-2; size: many; J: TRBJ2-1; DNA: TGTGCCAGCAGCTTACAGTCACAATCTGAGCAGTTCTTC; CDR3: CASSLQSQSEQFF
D: TRBD2; V: TRBV29-1; size: few; J: TRBJ2-3; DNA: TGCAGCGTTTCGCGTGTCCTGGAATCTAGCGGAGGGAAAACTAGCACAGATACGCAGTATTTT; CDR3: CSVSRVLESSGGKTSTDTQYF
D: .; V: TRBV5-1; size: .; J: TRBJ2-1; DNA: TGCGCCAGCAGACCGAACAGGGAGCCTTACAATGAGCAGTTCTTC; CDR3: CASRPNREPYNEQFF
D: .; V: TRBV11-2; size: .; J: TRBJ2-3; DNA: TGTGCCAGCAGCTTAGGGCAGAACACAGATACGCAGTATTTT; CDR3: CASSLGQNTDTQYF
D: .; V: TRBV9; size: .; J: TRBJ2-7; DNA: TGTGCCAGCAGGTATGGTGAAGGTGGCGAGCAGTACTTC; CDR3: CASRYGEGGEQYF
D: .; V: TRBV12-3/TRBV12-4; size: few; J: TRBJ2-1; DNA: TGTGCCAGCAGTTCCTACATGGTGGCATCCTACAATGAGCAGTTCTTC; CDR3: CASSSYMVASYNEQFF
D: .; V: TRBV5-1; size: .; J: TRBJ1-4; DNA: TGCGCCAGCAGCTTAGGGGTTGGGGACAATGAAAAACTGTTTTTT; CDR3: CASSLGVGDNEKLFF
D: TRBD1; V: TRBV29-1; size: few; J: TRBJ2-7; DNA: TGCAGCGGCGGGACAGGGACAGGGCACGAGCAGTACTTC; CDR3: CSGGTGTGHEQYF
D: .; V: TRBV4-1; size: .; J: TRBJ2-3; DNA: TGCGCCAGCAGCCCCGGACCATCAGATACGCAGTATTTT; CDR3: CASSPGPSDTQYF
D: .; V: TRBV7-9; size: many; J: TRBJ1-2; DNA: TGTGCCAGCAGGAGCTTCTATGGCTACACCTTC; CDR3: CASRSFYGYTF
D: TRBD1; V: TRBV15; size: few; J: TRBJ1-2; DNA: TGTGCCACCAGCAGCAGGGGGCGAGGCTATGGCTACACCTTC; CDR3: CATSSRGRGYGYTF
D: .; V: TRBV5-5; size: .; J: TRBJ1-2; DNA: TGTGCCAGCAGCAGTGACGGACCCTATGGCTACACCTTC; CDR3: CASSSDGPYGYTF
D: .; V: TRBV5-1; size: few; J: TRBJ2-2; DNA: TGCGCCAGCAGCTTGGACGGAATGAACACCGGGGAGCTGTTTTTT; CDR3: CASSLDGMNTGELFF
D: .; V: TRBV4-2; size: .; J: TRBJ1-2; DNA: TGTGCCAGCAGCCAAGGCACAGGCAGCTATGGCTACACCTTC; CDR3: CASSQGTGSYGYTF
D: .; V: TRBV5-1; size: few; J: TRBJ2-3; DNA: TGCGCCAGCAGCTTGGATGGGGCGGAGCAGTATTTT; CDR3: CASSLDGAEQYF
D: TRBD2; V: TRBV4-1; size: few; J: TRBJ2-1; DNA: TGCGCCAGCAGCCAAGATCAGACCACTAGCGGAGCCCCCGGGTATGAGCAGTTCTTC; CDR3: CASSQDQTTSGAPGYEQFF
D: .; V: TRBV29-1; size: .; J: TRBJ2-1; DNA: TGCAGCGTTGAAGATCCCCCTAGCCCCAATGAGCAGTTCTTC; CDR3: CSVEDPPSPNEQFF
D: .; V: TRBV6-5; size: .; J: TRBJ1-2; DNA: TGTGCCAGCAGTTATGCTACAGGAGCTAACTATGGCTACACCTTC; CDR3: CASSYATGANYGYTF
D: .; V: TRBV6-1; size: .; J: TRBJ1-1; DNA: TGTGCCAGCAGTCCCGGGACAACGGTGAACACTGAAGCTTTCTTT; CDR3: CASSPGTTVNTEAFF
D: TRBD1; V: TRBV9; size: medium-sized; J: TRBJ1-2; DNA: TGTGCCAGCAGCGTGAGACAGGGTTATGGCTACACCTTC; CDR3: CASSVRQGYGYTF
D: .; V: TRBV5-1; size: few; J: TRBJ1-1; DNA: TGCGCCAGCAGCTTGGACAGGGCAATGAACACTGAAGCTTTCTTT; CDR3: CASSLDRAMNTEAFF
D: .; V: TRBV18; size: .; J: TRBJ2-1; DNA: TGTGCCAGCTCACCACCGATAGAGTCGACTGAGCAGTTCTTC; CDR3: CASSPPIESTEQFF
D: TRBD1; V: TRBV5-5; size: .; J: TRBJ2-7; DNA: TGTGCCAGCAGCTTCACAGGGGGAGGTTCCGAGCAGTACTTC; CDR3: CASSFTGGGSEQYF
D: .; V: TRBV5-6; size: .; J: TRBJ2-1; DNA: TGTGCCAGCAGCTTGGCAGTCACTGAGCAGTTCTTC; CDR3: CASSLAVTEQFF
D: .; V: TRBV5-1; size: .; J: TRBJ2-2; DNA: TGCGCCAGCAGCGCCCAGACTAGTTCCACCGGGGAGCTGTTTTTT; CDR3: CASSAQTSSTGELFF
D: .; V: TRBV10-3; size: .; J: TRBJ1-3; DNA: TGTGCCATCAGTGAGTCATCGGGCCACTCTGGAAACACCATATATTTT; CDR3: CAISESSGHSGNTIYF
D: .; V: TRBV28; size: few; J: TRBJ2-5; DNA: TGTGCCAGCAGTTACGAGACCGTACAAGAGACCCAGTACTTC; CDR3: CASSYETVQETQYF
D: .; V: TRBV27; size: many; J: TRBJ1-4; DNA: TGTGCCAGCAGGCAGGAGGCACGTGAAAAACTGTTTTTT; CDR3: CASRQEAREKLFF